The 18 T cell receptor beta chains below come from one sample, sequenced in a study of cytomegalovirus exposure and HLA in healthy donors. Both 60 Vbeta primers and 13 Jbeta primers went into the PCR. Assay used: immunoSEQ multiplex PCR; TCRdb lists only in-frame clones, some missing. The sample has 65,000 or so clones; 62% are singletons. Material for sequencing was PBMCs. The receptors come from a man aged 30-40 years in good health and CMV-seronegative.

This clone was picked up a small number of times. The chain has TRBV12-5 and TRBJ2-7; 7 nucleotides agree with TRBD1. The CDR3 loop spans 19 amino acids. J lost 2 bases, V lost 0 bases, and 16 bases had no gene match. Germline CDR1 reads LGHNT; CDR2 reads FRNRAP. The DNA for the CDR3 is TGTGCTAGTGGTTTGGTACTGGGCCGGGACAGCCGTTGGGCCTACGAGCAGTACTTC. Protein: CASGLVLGRDSRWAYEQYF.

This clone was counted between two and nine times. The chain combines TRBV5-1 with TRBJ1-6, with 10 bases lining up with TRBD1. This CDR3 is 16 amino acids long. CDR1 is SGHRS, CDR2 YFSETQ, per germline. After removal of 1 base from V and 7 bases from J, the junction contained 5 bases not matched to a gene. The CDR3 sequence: CASSLSGQGPNSPLHF. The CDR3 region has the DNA TGCGCCAGCAGCTTGTCGGGACAGGGGCCGAATTCACCCCTCCACTTT.

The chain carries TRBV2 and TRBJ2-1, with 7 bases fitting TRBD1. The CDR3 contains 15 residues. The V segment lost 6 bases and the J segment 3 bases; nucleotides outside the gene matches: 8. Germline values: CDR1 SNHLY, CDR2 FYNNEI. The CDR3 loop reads CASSARTGDYNEQFF. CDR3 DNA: TGTGCCAGCAGCGCCCGGACAGGAGACTACAATGAGCAGTTCTTC.

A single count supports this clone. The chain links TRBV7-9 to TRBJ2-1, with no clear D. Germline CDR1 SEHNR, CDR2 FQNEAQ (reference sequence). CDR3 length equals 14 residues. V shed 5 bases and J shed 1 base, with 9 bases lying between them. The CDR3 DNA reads TGTGCCAGCAGCCCCCCTACTTCCTACAATGAGCAGTTCTTC. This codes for CASSPPTSYNEQFF.

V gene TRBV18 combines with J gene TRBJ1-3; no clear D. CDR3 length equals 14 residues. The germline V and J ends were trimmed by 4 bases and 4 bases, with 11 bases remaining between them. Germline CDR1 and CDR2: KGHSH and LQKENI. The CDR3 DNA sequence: TGTGCCAGCTCACTCCGGGAGGGCGGAAACACCATATATTTT. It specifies CASSLREGGNTIYF. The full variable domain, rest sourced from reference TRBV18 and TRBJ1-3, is NAGVMQNPRHLVRRRGQEARLRCSPMKGHSHVYWYRQLPEEGLKFMVYLQKENIIDESGMPKERFSAEFPKEGPSILRIQQVVRGDSAAYFCASSLREGGNTIYFGEGSWLTVV.

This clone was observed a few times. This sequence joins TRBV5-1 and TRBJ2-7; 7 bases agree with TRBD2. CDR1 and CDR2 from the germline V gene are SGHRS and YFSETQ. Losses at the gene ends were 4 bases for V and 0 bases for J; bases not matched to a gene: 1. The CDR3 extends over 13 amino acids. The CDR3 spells CASSTSVSYEQYF. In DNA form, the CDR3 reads TGCGCCAGCAGCACTAGCGTCTCCTACGAGCAGTACTTC.

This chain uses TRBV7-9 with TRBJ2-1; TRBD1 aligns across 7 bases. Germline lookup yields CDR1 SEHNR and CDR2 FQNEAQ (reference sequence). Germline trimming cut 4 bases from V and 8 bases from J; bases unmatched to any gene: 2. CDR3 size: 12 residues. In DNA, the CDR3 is TGTGCCAGCAGCTCCCAGGGGGATGAGCAGTTCTTC. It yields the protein CASSSQGDEQFF. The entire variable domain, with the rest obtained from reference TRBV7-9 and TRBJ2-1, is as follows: DTGVSQNPRHKITKRGQNVTFRCDPISEHNRLYWYRQTLGQGPEFLTYFQNEAQLEKSRLLSDRFSAERPKGSFSTLEIQRTEQGDSAMYLCASSSQGDEQFFGPGTRLTVL.

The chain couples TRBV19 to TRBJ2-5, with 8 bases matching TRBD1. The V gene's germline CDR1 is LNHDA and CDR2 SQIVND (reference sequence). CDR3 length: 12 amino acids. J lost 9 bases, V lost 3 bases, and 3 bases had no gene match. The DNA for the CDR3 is TGTGCCAGTAGTATGGGACAGGCTGCCCAGTACTTC. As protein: CASSMGQAAQYF.

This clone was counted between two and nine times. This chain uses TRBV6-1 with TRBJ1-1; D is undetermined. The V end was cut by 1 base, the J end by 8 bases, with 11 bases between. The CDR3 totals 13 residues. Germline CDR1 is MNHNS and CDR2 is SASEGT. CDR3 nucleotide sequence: TGTGCCAGCAGTGAAGGGGGAGGGCCGGAAGCTTTCTTT. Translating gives CASSEGGGPEAFF.

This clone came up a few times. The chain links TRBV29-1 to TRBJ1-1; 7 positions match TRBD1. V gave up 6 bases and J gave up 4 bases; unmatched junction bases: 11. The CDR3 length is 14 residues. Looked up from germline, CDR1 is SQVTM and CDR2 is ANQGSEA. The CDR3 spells CSVPSTGLGTEAFF. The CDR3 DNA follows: TGCAGCGTGCCGTCGACAGGGCTCGGCACTGAAGCTTTCTTT.

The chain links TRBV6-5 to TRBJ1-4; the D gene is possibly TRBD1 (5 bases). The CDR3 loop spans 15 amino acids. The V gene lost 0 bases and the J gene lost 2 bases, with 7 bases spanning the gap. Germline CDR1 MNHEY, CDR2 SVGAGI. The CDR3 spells CASSYSGVTNEKLFF. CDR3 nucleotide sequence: TGTGCCAGCAGTTACTCAGGGGTGACTAATGAAAAACTGTTTTTT.

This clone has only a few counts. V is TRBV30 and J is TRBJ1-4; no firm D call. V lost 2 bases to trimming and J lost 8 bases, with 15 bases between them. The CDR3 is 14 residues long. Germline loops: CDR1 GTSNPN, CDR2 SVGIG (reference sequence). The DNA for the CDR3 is TGTGCCTGGAGTCGGACGTTATCGGGGGAAAAACTGTTTTTT. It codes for CAWSRTLSGEKLFF. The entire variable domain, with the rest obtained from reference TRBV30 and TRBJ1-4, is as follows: SQTIHQWPATLVQPVGSPLSLECTVEGTSNPNLYWYRQAAGRGLQLLFYSVGIGQISSEVPQNLSASRPQDRQFILSSKKLLLSDSGFYLCAWSRTLSGEKLFFGSGTQLSVL.

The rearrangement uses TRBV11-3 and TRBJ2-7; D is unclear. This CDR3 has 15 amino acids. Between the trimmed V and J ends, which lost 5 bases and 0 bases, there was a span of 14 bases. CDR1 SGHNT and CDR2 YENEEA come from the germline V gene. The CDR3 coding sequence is TGTGCCAGCAGCCTAGGACCGACAAGCTCCTACGAGCAGTACTTC. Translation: CASSLGPTSSYEQYF.

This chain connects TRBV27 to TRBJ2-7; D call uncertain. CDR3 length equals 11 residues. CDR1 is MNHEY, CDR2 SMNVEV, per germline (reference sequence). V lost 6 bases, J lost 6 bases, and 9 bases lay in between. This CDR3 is CASSTRFEQYF. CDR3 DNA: TGTGCCAGCAGCACAAGATTCGAGCAGTACTTC.

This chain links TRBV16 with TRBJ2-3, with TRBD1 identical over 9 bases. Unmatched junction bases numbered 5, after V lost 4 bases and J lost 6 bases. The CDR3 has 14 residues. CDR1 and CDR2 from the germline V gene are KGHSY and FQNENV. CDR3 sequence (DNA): TGTGCCAGCAGCCGAGGACAGGGGCTGGATACGCAGTATTTT. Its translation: CASSRGQGLDTQYF.

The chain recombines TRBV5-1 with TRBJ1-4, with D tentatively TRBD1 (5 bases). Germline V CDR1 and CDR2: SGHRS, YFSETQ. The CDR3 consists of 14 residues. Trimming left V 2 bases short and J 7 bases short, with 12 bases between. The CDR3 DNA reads TGCGCCAGCAGCTTACAAGGGGATAGTGAAAAACTGTTTTTT. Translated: CASSLQGDSEKLFF. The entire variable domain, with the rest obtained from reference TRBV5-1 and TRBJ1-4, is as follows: KAGVTQTPRYLIKTRGQQVTLSCSPISGHRSVSWYQQTPGQGLQFLFEYFSETQRNKGNFPGRFSGRQFSNSRSEMNVSTLELGDSALYLCASSLQGDSEKLFFGSGTQLSVL.

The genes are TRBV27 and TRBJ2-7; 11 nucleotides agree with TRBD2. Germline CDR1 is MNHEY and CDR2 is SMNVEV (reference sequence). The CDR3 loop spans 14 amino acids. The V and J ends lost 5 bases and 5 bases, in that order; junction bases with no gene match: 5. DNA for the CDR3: TGTGCCAGCAGTCATAGCGGGGGGGATCACGAGCAGTACTTC. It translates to CASSHSGGDHEQYF.

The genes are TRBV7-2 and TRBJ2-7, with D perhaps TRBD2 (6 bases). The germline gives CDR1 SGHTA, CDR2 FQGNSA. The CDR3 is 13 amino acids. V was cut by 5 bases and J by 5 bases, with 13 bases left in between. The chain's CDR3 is CASSPSGGDEQYF. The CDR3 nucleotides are TGTGCCAGCAGCCCCAGTGGCGGGGACGAGCAGTACTTC.